Listed below are T cell receptor beta chains from one sample, sequenced in a study of CD4 T cells in relation to SARS-CoV-2 and coronaviruses. Here immunoSEQ multiplex PCR was the method, and the copy in TCRdb shows in-frame clones only, minus some. The sample yields around 62,000 clones, about 94% seen once. Sequencing was performed on naive CD4+ T cells from PBMCs. Source of these receptors: a human donor in good health. Each CDR3 is given with its conserved first and last residue.

>TRBV5-1
CASSTRPTEGANVLTF
>TRBV5-1
CASSLERGRLDEQFF
>TRBV5-1
CASSLAKAGAKEETQYF
>TRBV14
CASSHGWNSGRVYNEQFF
>TRBV6-1
CASSEAAGLGRGFEAFF
>TRBV19
CATAPGGGTDTQYF
>TRBV3-1/TRBV3-2
CATRTEMGGKYF
>TRBV9
CASSVDGRGGGTEAFF
>TRBV4-1
CASSQVLIMTGTGAYEQYF
>TRBV7-8
CASSLALAGVGSEQFF
>TRBV6-5
CASSYSDAGGFYEQYF
>TRBV10-1
CASSESEGVQETQYF
>TRBV24-1
CATSDRHQRETQYF
>TRBV10-1
CASSRDSMNTEAFF
>TRBV3-1/TRBV3-2
CASSLGTSGPSTDTQYF
>TRBV11-2
CASSLALLAGVVTDTQYF
>TRBV5-1
CASSFTWASGTGTTDTQYF
>TRBV14
CASSQAGASTYEQYF
>TRBV27
CASSPAAGAPGANVLTF
>TRBV4-1
CASSQPRFRLAGDMAKNIQYF
>TRBV18
CASSQGQTSSGNTIYF
>TRBV19
CASSIDLRIWETQYF
>TRBV28
CASNKAGPYGYTF
>TRBV18
CASSPPGWGRAGPDTQYF
>TRBV15
CATSVQGDQPQHF
>TRBV28
CASSLPRQGSGNTIYF
>TRBV2
CASTSQRGGSGLFF
>TRBV4-2
CASSQDLGGRYEQYF
>TRBV3-1/TRBV3-2
CASSQVRREGLREQFF